The clone carrying this T cell receptor (beta chain) was observed many times. The entry originates in a study of T-cell reconstitution after alpha-beta-depleted transplantation in children. V lost 5 bases and J 7 bases, leaving 12 bases between the germline ends. The CDR3 spans 13 residues. Using unique molecular identifiers, the investigators prepared the TCRbeta library. Each CDR3 protein is one row after TCRdb ran MiXCR on the PCR reads. Of about 600,000 distinct CDR3 sequences in the sample, about 10% were seen once. Source: PBMCs from the stem cell graft donor, taken from the stem cell graft. This receptor was taken from a human donor who donated a stem cell graft to a child with acute myeloid leukemia. The chain is built from TRBV12-3 or TRBV12-4 and TRBJ2-1; perhaps TRBD1 as D (6 bases). The CDR3 sequence is CASSPRQANEQFF. The CDR3 bases are TGTGCCAGCAGTCCGCGACAGGCGAATGAGCAGTTCTTC.